The sequence of this TCR beta chain was determined in a study of blood T cell repertoires in COVID-19. Study-wide background: The cDNA or gDNA used as material had been derived from T cells, B-cell-depleted T cells, or PBMCs.

The CDR3 runs to 15 residues. V was clipped by 1 base and J by 3 bases; unmatched bases: 4. In germline, CDR1 is LNHNV, CDR2 YYDKDF (reference sequence). In the original processing: The assay estimated nucleated cells by amplifying reference gene primers. Sequencing used immunoSEQ multiplex PCR; TCRdb keeps in-frame clones, though not all of them. The V and J calls and clone size were taken over from that table, and D and trimming were inferred from the DNA. The data show 95,000 or so clones, approximately 80% seen once. The TCR sequence derives from a human donor in a cohort sampled during active COVID-19. The sequenced sample consisted of peripheral blood. The chain couples TRBV15 to TRBJ2-7; 9 nucleotides line up with TRBD1. CDR3 DNA: TGTGCCACCAGCAGAGGGACAGGGGTCTTCTACGAGCAGTACTTC. This gives the protein CATSRGTGVFYEQYF.